The sequence of this T cell receptor beta chain was determined in a study of cytomegalovirus exposure and HLA in healthy donors. Sequencing used immunoSEQ multiplex PCR; TCRdb keeps in-frame clones, though not all of them. The table records approximately 270,000 clones, around 90% of them present only once. This clone was seen once. The J segment lost 7 bases and the V segment lost 4 bases, leaving 6 bases of the junction unmatched. Germline V gives CDR1 SQVTM, CDR2 ANQGSEA. This CDR3 is built from 12 residues. The sequenced sample was PBMCs. The chain carries TRBV29-1 and TRBJ1-1, with TRBD1 matching over 7 bases. The TCR originated in a woman aged 18-30 years in good health and CMV-seronegative. This chain's CDR3 is CSVAEDRVEAFF. The CDR3 DNA follows: TGCAGCGTTGCGGAAGACAGGGTTGAAGCTTTCTTT. The full variable domain, its missing parts supplied by reference TRBV29-1 and TRBJ1-1, is SAVISQKPSRDICQRGTSLTIQCQVDSQVTMMFWYRQQPGQSLTLIATANQGSEATYESGFVIDKFPISRPNLTFSTLTVSNMSPEDSSIYLCSVAEDRVEAFFGQGTRLTVV.